One and the same sample provided the 5 T cell receptor beta chains below, sequenced in a study of blood T cells in healthy people across ages. Sample-barcoded 5' priming and a J-beta primer mix drove a second PCR of about 7 to 12 cycles. A single record per CDR3 protein comes from TCRdb applying MiXCR to the 5' RACE reads. The sample has roughly 1.4 million distinct CDR3 sequences; almost 60% are singletons. The material sequenced was blood. These receptors all stem from a man aged 18 to 29 in good health.

A few counts support this clonotype. This chain uses TRBV5-1 with TRBJ2-7; the D is unclear. Trimming removed 3 bases from V and 5 bases from J, with 15 bases in between. The germline gives CDR1 SGHRS, CDR2 YFSETQ. There are 14 residues in the CDR3. The CDR3 is CASSSKTQGHEQYF. DNA of the CDR3: TGCGCCAGCAGCTCGAAGACTCAAGGTCACGAGCAGTACTTC.

This clonotype has only a few counts. The genes are TRBV28 and TRBJ2-5, with 7 bases matching TRBD2. The length of the CDR3 is 15 residues. J lost 5 bases, V lost 2 bases, and 8 bases had no gene match. Germline loops: CDR1 MDHEN, CDR2 SYDVKM. CDR3 bases: TGTGCCAGCAGTTTACGGGTAGTAGCGGGTGAGACCCAGTACTTC. Its protein product is CASSLRVVAGETQYF.

This clonotype was detected once. The CDR3 region is CASTSGAGDYNEQFF. CDR3 DNA: TGTGCCAGCACCTCTGGAGCGGGAGATTACAATGAGCAGTTCTTC. This sequence joins TRBV9 and TRBJ2-1; TRBD2 agrees at 8 bases. With V trimmed by 6 bases and J by 4 bases, 9 bases remained unmatched. Germline V gene lookup returns CDR1 SGDLS and CDR2 YYNGEE. The CDR3 sequence is 15 residues long.

In its sample, this clonotype was seen a few times. The gene calls are TRBV20-1 and TRBJ1-1, with TRBD1 as a possible D gene (6 bases). Germline CDR1 DFQATT, CDR2 SNEGSKA (reference sequence). This CDR3 region has 14 residues. The V end was cut by 0 bases, the J end by 4 bases, with 12 bases between. CDR3 loop: CSAREGGRFTEAFF. In DNA, the CDR3 is TGCAGTGCTAGAGAGGGGGGCCGCTTCACTGAAGCTTTCTTT.

This chain links TRBV7-6 with TRBJ2-2; D is possibly TRBD1 (5 bases). Trimming took 5 bases from V and 5 from J, leaving 18 bases between them. Germline lookup yields CDR1 SGHVS and CDR2 FNYEAQ. The CDR3 runs to 16 residues. In DNA form, the CDR3 reads TGTGCCAGCAGCCGAATGGGGCACCGGATAACCGGGGAGCTGTTTTTT. It encodes CASSRMGHRITGELFF. The full variable domain, in which reference TRBV7-6 and TRBJ2-2 provide the parts outside the CDR3, is GAGVSQSPRYKVTKRGQDVALRCDPISGHVSLYWYRQALGQGPEFLTYFNYEAQQDKSGLPNDRFSAERPEGSISTLTIQRTEQRDSAMYRCASSRMGHRITGELFFGEGSRLTVL.